This TCR beta chain originates from a study of cytomegalovirus exposure and HLA in healthy donors. Findings and limits, study-wide: Later, TCR association rates were found to vary by HLA locus, highest for DRB1 and lowest for HLA-C. Most TCR beta V segments were productive about 87% or about 30% of the time in an earlier analysis. Donors belonging to an Asian-associated ancestry cluster reportedly showed fewer N-insertions in productive TCRs than the approximately 640-donor mean, according to what a later analysis found.

Notes on this clone: Its antigen is unidentified.

Primers included in the PCR were 60 Vbeta and 13 Jbeta primers. Profiling relied on immunoSEQ multiplex PCR, and the TCRdb table lists in-frame clones only, not all of them. Among 150,000 to 200,000 clones listed, about 76% were seen once. The V segment lost 4 bases and the J segment 0 bases; nucleotides outside the gene matches: 9. The CDR3 is 18 amino acids. CDR1 is SGHDT and CDR2 is YYEEEE in the germline V gene. The source material was PBMCs. The sequence was obtained from a woman between 40 and 50 years old in good health and CMV-seropositive. The chain employs TRBV5-6 and TRBJ2-6; 8 bases map to TRBD1. The CDR3 spells CASSNGQGTLSGANVLTF. CDR3 sequence (DNA): TGTGCCAGCAGCAACGGACAGGGAACCCTCTCTGGGGCCAACGTCCTGACTTTC.